This paragraph reports one TCR beta chain. This CDR3 is built from 19 residues. V lost 2 bases and J lost 2; bases outside the gene matches: 17. In germline, CDR1 is MNHEY, CDR2 SVGEGT. Original data processing: Cell counts per sample came from amplifying reference gene primers. The repertoire was sequenced with immunoSEQ multiplex PCR; TCRdb's copy has only in-frame clones and lacks some. The V and J calls and the clone size are those of that table, but D and trimming were determined from the DNA. The repertoire includes more than 90,000 clones, roughly four fifths of them detected once, and around 4.4% sits in the top ten. This sample was taken from a study of blood T cell repertoires in COVID-19. Study-wide context: Acute-phase and convalescent COVID-19 samples originated in the United States, Italy and Spain. From T cells, B-cell-depleted T cells, or PBMCs came the material, which was cDNA or gDNA.

This rearrangement joins TRBV6-2 or TRBV6-3 to TRBJ2-7, with 8 bases identical to TRBD1. Sequenced material: peripheral blood. The TCR was taken from a man between 60 and 70 years old with acute or convalescent COVID-19. The chain's CDR3 is CASSYTGLRGQAIPYEQYV. CDR3 nucleotides: TGTGCCAGCAGTTACACGGGACTCCGGGGACAGGCGATCCCCTACGAGCAGTACGTC.